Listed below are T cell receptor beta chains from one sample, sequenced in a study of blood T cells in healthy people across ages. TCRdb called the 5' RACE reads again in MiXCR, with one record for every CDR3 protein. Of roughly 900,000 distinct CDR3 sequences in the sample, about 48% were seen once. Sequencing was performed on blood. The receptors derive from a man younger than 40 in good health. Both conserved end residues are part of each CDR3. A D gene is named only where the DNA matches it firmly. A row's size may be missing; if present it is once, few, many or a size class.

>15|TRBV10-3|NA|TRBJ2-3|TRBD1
TGTGCCATCAGTGGTAATGCGGTCGGGACAGATACGCGGTATTTT
CAISGNAVGTDTRYF
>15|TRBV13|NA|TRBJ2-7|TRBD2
TGTGCCAGCAGCTCTCGGACTAGCGGGATCTACGAGCAGTACTTC
CASSSRTSGIYEQYF
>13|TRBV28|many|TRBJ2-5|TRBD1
TGTGCCAGCACCACGGACAGGGAAGAGACCCAGTACTTC
CASTTDREETQYF
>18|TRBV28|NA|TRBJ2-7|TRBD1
TGTGCCAGCAGTTATATAGGAACCTACGGGACAGGGTCCTACGAGCAGTACTTC
CASSYIGTYGTGSYEQYF
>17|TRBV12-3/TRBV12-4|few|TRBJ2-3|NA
TGTGCCAGCAGCCCAACTGTGCCCATCTCTAGCACAGATACGCAGTATTTT
CASSPTVPISSTDTQYF
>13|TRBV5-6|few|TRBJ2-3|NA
TGTGCCAGCAGGCGGGGCAGCACAGATACGCAGTATTTT
CASRRGSTDTQYF
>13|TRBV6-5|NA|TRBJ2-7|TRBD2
TGTGCCAGTAGACTAGCGGGGGAGGGCGAGCAGTACTTC
CASRLAGEGEQYF
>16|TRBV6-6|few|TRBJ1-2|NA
TGTGCCAGCAGTTACTCGATCGATCTACCTAACTATGGCTACACCTTC
CASSYSIDLPNYGYTF
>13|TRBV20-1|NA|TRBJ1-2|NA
TGCAGTGCAACCACAACAGAGAACTATGGCTACACCTTC
CSATTTENYGYTF
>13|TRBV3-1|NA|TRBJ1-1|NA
TGTGCCAGCAGCCAAGTTAGTCAGGACGAAGCTTTCTTT
CASSQVSQDEAFF
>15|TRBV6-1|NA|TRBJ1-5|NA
TGTGCCAGCAGGGACGAGGGGCTCCACAATCAGCCCCAGCATTTT
CASRDEGLHNQPQHF
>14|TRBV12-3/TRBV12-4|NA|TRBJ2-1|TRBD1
TGTGCCAGCAGCCGGACAGGGGAACACAATGAGCAGTTCTTC
CASSRTGEHNEQFF
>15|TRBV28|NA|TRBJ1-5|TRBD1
TGTGCCAGCAGTGGGGGACAGGGGATGGGGCAGCCCCAGCATTTT
CASSGGQGMGQPQHF
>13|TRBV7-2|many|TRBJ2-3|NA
TGTGCCAGCAGCTCCCGCCGCACAGATACGCAGTATTTT
CASSSRRTDTQYF
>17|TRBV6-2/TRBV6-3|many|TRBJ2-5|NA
TGTGCCAGCAGCTCCCCCCCACTCAAGATCCGCCAAGAGACCCAGTACTTC
CASSSPPLKIRQETQYF
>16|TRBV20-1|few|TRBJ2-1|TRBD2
TGCAGTGCTCTCCCCCTCGCGGGGGGCCGGGTCAATGAGCAGTTCTTC
CSALPLAGGRVNEQFF
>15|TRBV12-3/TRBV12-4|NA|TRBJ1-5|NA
TGTGCCAGCAGTTTTGGGGCAGTTAGCAATCGGCCCCAGCATTTT
CASSFGAVSNRPQHF
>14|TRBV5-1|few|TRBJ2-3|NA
TGCGCCAGCAGCTTGGGTGACGTTGGGGATACGCAGTATTTT
CASSLGDVGDTQYF
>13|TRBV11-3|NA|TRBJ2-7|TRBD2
TGTGCCAGCAGCGCGGGGGGCCTAAGTCACCAGTACTTC
CASSAGGLSHQYF
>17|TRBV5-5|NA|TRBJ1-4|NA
TGTGCCAGCAGCCTCGGGACAACAGGATCAACTAATGAAAAACTGTTTTTT
CASSLGTTGSTNEKLFF
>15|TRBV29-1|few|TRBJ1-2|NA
TGCAGCGTTGGCCTGGAGGACAAAACCCCCTATGGCTACACCTTC
CSVGLEDKTPYGYTF
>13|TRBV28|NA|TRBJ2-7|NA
TGTGCCAGCAGGTTATATAGCTCCTACGAGCAGTACTTC
CASRLYSSYEQYF
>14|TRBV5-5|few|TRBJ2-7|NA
TGTGCCAGCAGCTTGATGGGGGGGCTCTACGAGCAGTACTTC
CASSLMGGLYEQYF
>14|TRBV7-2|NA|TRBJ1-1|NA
TGTGCCAGCAGCGTTTCCGGGACCCAAAAAGAAGCTTTCTTT
CASSVSGTQKEAFF
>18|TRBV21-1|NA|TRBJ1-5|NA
TGTGTCAGCAGCAAAGAGGGACAGGGGGCTCGGAGCAATCAGCCCCAGCATTTT
CVSSKEGQGARSNQPQHF
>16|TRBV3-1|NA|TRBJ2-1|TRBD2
TGTGCCAGCAGCCAAAGGCCGGGGGGGGCTTACAATGAGCAGTTCTTC
CASSQRPGGAYNEQFF
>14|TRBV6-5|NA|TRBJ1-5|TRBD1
TGTGCCAGCAGTTACGACAGGGAACGACAGCCCCAGCATTTT
CASSYDRERQPQHF
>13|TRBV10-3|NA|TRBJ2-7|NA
TGTGCCATCGGGCCGGGTGGGCTCTACGAGCAGTACTTC
CAIGPGGLYEQYF
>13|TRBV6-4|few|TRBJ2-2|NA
TGTGCCTCAAATACTCGCAATTCCGGGGAGCTGTTTTTT
CASNTRNSGELFF
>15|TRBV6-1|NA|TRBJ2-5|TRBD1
TGTGCCAGCAGTCCAAACCTGGGACAGCAAGAGACCCAGTACTTC
CASSPNLGQQETQYF
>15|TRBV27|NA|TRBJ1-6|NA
TGTGCCAGCAGTCCCGGGACATTTCTCAATTCACCCCTCCACTTT
CASSPGTFLNSPLHF